The clone carrying this T cell receptor beta chain was picked up many times. Its antigen is not known. Genomic DNA was employed as the template in profiling TCR beta VDJ and CDR3. TCRdb re-analysed the reads in MiXCR, keeping a single row per CDR3 protein. The sample lists 90,000 to 130,000 distinct CDR3 sequences, around half occurring once. This entry comes from a study of CD8+CD57+ T cells in acquired aplastic anemia. Background on the study: Sequencing produced an average of about 10 million reads per healthy donor for CD4+ cells.

Study-wide points: It was found that twenty-nine CD8+ CDR3 sequences were shared between patients and controls. Significance was not reached for CD8+ Simpson's diversity between patients and controls.

V lost 1 base and J lost 5, with 14 bases in between. CDR3 length: 14 amino acids. Germline V gene lookup returns CDR1 DFQATT and CDR2 SNEGSKA (reference sequence). The sequence was obtained from a human donor in good health, serving as a control. The chain is built from TRBV20-1 and TRBJ1-1; D unresolved. Source material: sorted CD4+, CD8+, or CD8+CD57+ T cells (not recorded which) from PBMCs. The CDR3 sequence: CSARALRVGTEAFF. The CDR3 DNA reads TGCAGTGCTAGAGCTCTAAGAGTAGGTACTGAAGCTTTCTTT.